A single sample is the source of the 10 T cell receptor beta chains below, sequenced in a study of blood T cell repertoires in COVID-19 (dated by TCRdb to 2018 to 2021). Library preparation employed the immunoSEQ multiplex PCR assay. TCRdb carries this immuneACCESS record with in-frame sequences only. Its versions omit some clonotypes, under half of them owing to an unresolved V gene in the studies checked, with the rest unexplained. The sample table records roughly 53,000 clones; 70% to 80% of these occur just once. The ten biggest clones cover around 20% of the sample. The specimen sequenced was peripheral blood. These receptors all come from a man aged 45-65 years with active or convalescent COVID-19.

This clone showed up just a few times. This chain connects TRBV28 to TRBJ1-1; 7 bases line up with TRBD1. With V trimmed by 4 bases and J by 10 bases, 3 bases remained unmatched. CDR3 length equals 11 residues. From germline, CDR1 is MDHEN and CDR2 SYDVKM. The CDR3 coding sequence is TGTGCCAGCAGTTCAAACAGGGGAGCTTTCTTT. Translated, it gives CASSSNRGAFF.

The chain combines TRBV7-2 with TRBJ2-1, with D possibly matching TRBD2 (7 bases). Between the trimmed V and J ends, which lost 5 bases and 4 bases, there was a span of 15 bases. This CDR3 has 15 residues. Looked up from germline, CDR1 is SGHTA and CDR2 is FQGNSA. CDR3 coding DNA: TGTGCCAGCAGCGCGGGGGCAGGGAATTACAATGAGCAGTTCTTC. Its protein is CASSAGAGNYNEQFF.

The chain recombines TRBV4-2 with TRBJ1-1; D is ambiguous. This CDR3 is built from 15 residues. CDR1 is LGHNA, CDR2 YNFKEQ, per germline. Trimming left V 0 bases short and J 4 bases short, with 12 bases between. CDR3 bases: TGTGCCAGCAGCCAAGATCGGACCCGGGGCACTGAAGCTTTCTTT. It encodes CASSQDRTRGTEAFF.

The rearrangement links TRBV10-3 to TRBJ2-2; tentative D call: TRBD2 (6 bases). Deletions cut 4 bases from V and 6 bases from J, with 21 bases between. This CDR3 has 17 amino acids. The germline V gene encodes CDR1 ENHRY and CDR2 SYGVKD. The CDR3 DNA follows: TGTGCCATCAGTGGGATGGGGGGTCGGGGTCTGGCCGGGGAGCTGTTTTTT. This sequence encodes CAISGMGGRGLAGELFF.

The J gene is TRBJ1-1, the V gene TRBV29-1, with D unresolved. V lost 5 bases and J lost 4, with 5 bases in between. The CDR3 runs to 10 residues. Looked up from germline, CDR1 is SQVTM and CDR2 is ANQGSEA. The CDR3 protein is CSVFGTEAFF. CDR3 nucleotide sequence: TGCAGCGTTTTCGGCACTGAAGCTTTCTTT. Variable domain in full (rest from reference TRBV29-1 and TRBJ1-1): SAVISQKPSRDICQRGTSLTIQCQVDSQVTMMFWYRQQPGQSLTLIATANQGSEATYESGFVIDKFPISRPNLTFSTLTVSNMSPEDSSIYLCSVFGTEAFFGQGTRLTVV.

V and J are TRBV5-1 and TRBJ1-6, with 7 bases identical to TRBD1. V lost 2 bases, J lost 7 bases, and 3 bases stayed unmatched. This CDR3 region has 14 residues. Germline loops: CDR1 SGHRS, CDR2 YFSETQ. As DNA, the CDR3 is TGCGCCAGCAGCTTAACAGGGGAAAATTCACCCCTCCACTTT. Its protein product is CASSLTGENSPLHF.

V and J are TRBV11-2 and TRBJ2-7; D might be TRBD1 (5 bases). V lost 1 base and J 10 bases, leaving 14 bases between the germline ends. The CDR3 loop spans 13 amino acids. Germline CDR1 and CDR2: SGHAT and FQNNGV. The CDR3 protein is CASSLANPQGQYF. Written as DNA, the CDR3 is TGTGCCAGCAGCTTAGCAAACCCTCAGGGCCAGTACTTC.

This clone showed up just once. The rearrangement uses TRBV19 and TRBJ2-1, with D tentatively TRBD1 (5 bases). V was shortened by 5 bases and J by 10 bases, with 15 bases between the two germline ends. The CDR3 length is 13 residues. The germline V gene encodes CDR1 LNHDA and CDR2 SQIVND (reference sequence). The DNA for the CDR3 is TGTGCCAGTAGTCCACCCCTGGGGCCGGAGCAGTTCTTC. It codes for CASSPPLGPEQFF.

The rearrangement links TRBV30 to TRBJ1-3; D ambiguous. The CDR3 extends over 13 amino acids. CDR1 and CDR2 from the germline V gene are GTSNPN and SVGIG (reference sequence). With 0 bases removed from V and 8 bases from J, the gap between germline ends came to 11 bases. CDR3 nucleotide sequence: TGTGCCTGGAGTGTAAGTGTCCGGGACACCATATATTTT. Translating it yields CAWSVSVRDTIYF. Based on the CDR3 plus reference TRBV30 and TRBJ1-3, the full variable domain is SQTIHQWPATLVQPVGSPLSLECTVEGTSNPNLYWYRQAAGRGLQLLFYSVGIGQISSEVPQNLSASRPQDRQFILSSKKLLLSDSGFYLCAWSVSVRDTIYFGEGSWLTVV.

The CDR3 coding sequence is TGTGCCAGCAGCTTAGTAATGAGCACTGAAGCTTTCTTT. Protein: CASSLVMSTEAFF. This chain uses TRBV11-1 with TRBJ1-1; no clear D. CDR1 SGHAT and CDR2 FQDESV come from the germline V gene (reference sequence). The CDR3 length is 13 residues. V shed 1 base and J shed 4 bases, with 7 bases lying between them. Using reference TRBV11-1 and TRBJ1-1 for the parts outside the CDR3, the full variable domain is EAEVAQSPRYKITEKSQAVAFWCDPISGHATLYWYRQILGQGPELLVQFQDESVVDDSQLPKDRFSAERLKGVDSTLKIQPAELGDSAMYLCASSLVMSTEAFFGQGTRLTVV.